The 17 T cell receptor beta chains presented below share a single source sample, sequenced in a study of patients and donors after allogeneic stem cell transplantation. TCRdb re-analysed the RT-PCR reads in MiXCR, keeping a single row per CDR3 protein. The data hold around 82,000 distinct CDR3 sequences, with about 5% observed a single time. The sequenced sample was blood, either unsorted or a sorted T cell fraction (not recorded which). These receptors came from a human donor who was either an allogeneic HSCT recipient or a stem cell or donor lymphocyte infusion donor (not recorded which). It is not recorded whose cells these are; they may come from a transplant donor.

This clonotype was found many times. Compared with germline, one end of the junction differs, possibly owing to a read error. The genes are TRBV11-2 and TRBJ2-5, with D tentatively TRBD1 or TRBD2 (8 bases each). CDR1 SGHAT and CDR2 FQNNGV come from the germline V gene. CDR3 size: 17 residues. The CDR3 sequence: CASTLTGGSGISETQYF. The CDR3 nucleotides read TGTGCCAGCACCTTAACAGGGGGTAGCGGGATTTCGGAGACCCAGTACTTC.

This clonotype was observed many times. The chain has TRBV12-3 or TRBV12-4 and TRBJ2-4; perhaps D is TRBD1 or TRBD2 (6 bases each). This CDR3 has 16 residues. Deletions cut 3 bases from V and 2 bases from J, with 14 bases between. Here the CDR3 reads CASSFTGAWTKNIQYF. CDR3 DNA: TGTGCCAGCAGTTTTACGGGGGCATGGACCAAAAACATTCAGTACTTC.

This clonotype showed up many times. The chain couples TRBV20-1 to TRBJ2-3; 14 nucleotides line up with TRBD2. V lost 3 bases and J lost 3; bases outside the gene matches: 5. The CDR3 has 16 residues. Germline values: CDR1 DFQATT, CDR2 SNEGSKA (reference sequence). The CDR3 coding sequence is TGCAGTGCTAGTCGACTAGCGGGGGGGCCGACAGATACGCAGTATTTT. Its translation: CSASRLAGGPTDTQYF.

The chain employs TRBV30 and TRBJ2-3; tentative D call: TRBD2 (6 bases). CDR3 size: 14 residues. Trimming took 3 bases from V and 1 from J, leaving 11 bases between them. CDR1 is GTSNPN and CDR2 is SVGIG in the germline V gene (reference sequence). This CDR3 is CAWSGGVGTDTQYF. CDR3 bases: TGTGCCTGGAGCGGGGGAGTGGGCACAGATACGCAGTATTTT.

This clonotype was detected ten times or more. A much larger clone lies one base from this, so it may be a read error. The rearrangement links TRBV30 to TRBJ2-2, with D perhaps given as TRBD1 or TRBD2 (6 bases each). The CDR3 totals 15 residues. The V end was cut by 3 bases, the J end by 4 bases, with 15 bases between. The germline gives CDR1 GTSNPN, CDR2 SVGIG (reference sequence). The CDR3, as DNA: TGTGCCTGGAGAGAAGGGGGGCAGAGCACCGGGGAGCTGTTTTTT. Its translation: CAWREGGQSTGELFF.

Ten or more counts support this clonotype. The J gene is TRBJ1-1, the V gene TRBV15; D is unresolved. The CDR3 spans 15 residues. V was trimmed by 3 bases and J by 5 bases, leaving 16 bases between them. Germline assignment: CDR1 LNHNV and CDR2 YYDKDF (reference sequence). This CDR3 reads CATSRAQIGSTEAFF. DNA of the CDR3: TGTGCCACCAGCAGGGCCCAGATCGGATCGACTGAAGCTTTCTTT.

In this sample, this clonotype turned up a few times. The chain employs TRBV6-5 and TRBJ2-7; a possible D gene is TRBD1 (5 bases). Germline CDR1 is MNHEY and CDR2 is SVGAGI. This CDR3 is 15 amino acids long. V lost 2 bases and J lost 2, with 13 bases in between. CDR3 amino acids: CASSYLDSAPYEQYF. In nucleotides, the CDR3 is TGTGCCAGCAGTTACCTCGACAGTGCCCCCTACGAGCAGTACTTC.

This clonotype was found many times. This chain connects TRBV6-5 to TRBJ2-1; D is perhaps TRBD2 (5 bases). V was cut by 0 bases and J by 7 bases, with 19 bases left in between. Germline V gene lookup returns CDR1 MNHEY and CDR2 SVGAGI. CDR3 size: 17 residues. Here the CDR3 DNA reads TGTGCCAGCAGTTACTCGATGGCAGCGGTGGGCGGGAATGAGCAGTTCTTC. This codes for CASSYSMAAVGGNEQFF.

To note about this clonotype: The junction departs from the called germline gene at one end, perhaps through a read error. V usage is TRBV19 and J usage is TRBJ2-7; D may correspond to TRBD1 or TRBD2 (5 bases each). Germline V gives CDR1 LNHDA, CDR2 SQIVND (reference sequence). This CDR3 has 14 residues. CDR3 region: CSSSDPGTYYEQYF. CDR3 nucleotides: TGTTCCAGTTCTGACCCCGGGACGTACTACGAGCAGTACTTC.

This clonotype was counted between two and nine times. The chain uses TRBV12-3 or TRBV12-4 and TRBJ1-1, with D tentatively TRBD1 (6 bases). V lost 3 bases and J 4 bases, leaving 18 bases between the germline ends. The CDR3 length is 16 residues. CDR3 nucleotide sequence: TGTGCCAGCAGTTTTAACCGGGGGGCGAGGAGCACTGAAGCTTTCTTT. The encoded protein is CASSFNRGARSTEAFF.

CDR3 DNA: TGCGCCAGCAGCTTATATGGACAGGGGGGCCAAAACATTCAGTACTTC. It translates to CASSLYGQGGQNIQYF. This chain connects TRBV5-1 to TRBJ2-4, with 10 bases matching TRBD1. This CDR3 is built from 16 residues. The V gene's germline CDR1 is SGHRS and CDR2 YFSETQ. V trimming: 2 bases; J trimming: 5 bases; junction bases outside the gene matches: 7.

In its sample, this clonotype was seen many times. This chain joins TRBV10-3 and TRBJ1-4; unclear D gene. This CDR3 is 14 amino acids long. Per the germline V gene, CDR1 is ENHRY and CDR2 is SYGVKD. The V and J ends lost 6 bases and 2 bases respectively, with 10 bases between them. The CDR3 DNA reads TGTGCCATCAGGCCTGGACGTACTAATGAAAAACTGTTTTTT. Translated: CAIRPGRTNEKLFF.

This clonotype was counted many times. The chain couples TRBV7-2 to TRBJ2-1; 7 positions agree with TRBD2. Germline CDR1 SGHTA, CDR2 FQGNSA. The CDR3 has 15 residues. V trimming: 3 bases; J trimming: 0 bases; junction bases outside the gene matches: 2. CDR3 nucleotide sequence: TGTGCCAGCAGCTTGGTAGCGGGCTCCTACAATGAGCAGTTCTTC. This gives the protein CASSLVAGSYNEQFF.

Ten or more counts support this clonotype. CDR3 in DNA: TGTGCCAGCAGCACCTGGACAGGGCGGGAGCAGTACTTC. This translates into CASSTWTGREQYF. The chain is built from TRBV7-2 and TRBJ2-7; 8 bases fit TRBD1. V was clipped by 5 bases and J by 7 bases; unmatched bases: 7. This CDR3 comprises 13 residues. Germline V gives CDR1 SGHTA, CDR2 FQGNSA.

This clonotype was recorded many times. The chain uses TRBV4-2 and TRBJ2-2; D gene ambiguous. The ends were cut back, 0 bases at V and 2 bases at J, with 13 bases in the middle. The CDR3 spans 17 residues. The V gene's germline CDR1 is LGHNA and CDR2 YNFKEQ. The CDR3 is CASSQDVQTANTGELFF. The CDR3 bases are TGTGCCAGCAGCCAAGATGTTCAGACTGCCAACACCGGGGAGCTGTTTTTT.

At least ten counts were recorded for this clonotype. V gene TRBV25-1 combines with J gene TRBJ2-7; 8 nucleotides agree with TRBD2. The V gene end was trimmed by 2 bases and the J gene end by 0 bases; junction bases not matched to a gene: 6. The CDR3 contains 16 residues. Germline lookup yields CDR1 MGHDK and CDR2 SYGVNS. The CDR3 coding sequence is TGTGCCAGCAGTGAAACCCGGGGGGGAGTCTCCTACGAGCAGTACTTC. Translating gives CASSETRGGVSYEQYF.

There are many counts of this clonotype. The rearrangement links TRBV19 to TRBJ1-5; weak D call: TRBD1 (6 bases). V was cut by 3 bases and J by 4 bases, with 16 bases left in between. The CDR3 covers 16 residues. Germline V gene sequence: CDR1 LNHDA, CDR2 SQIVND (reference sequence). CDR3 in DNA: TGTGCCAGTAGTATCGGGACAAACAGGAGAAATCAGCCCCAGCATTTT. This translates into CASSIGTNRRNQPQHF.